This record concerns one TCR beta chain sequence. Its antigen is unknown. V lost 0 bases to trimming and J lost 1 base, with 4 bases between them. The CDR3 runs to 14 residues. TCRdb reprocessed the reads with MiXCR, giving one entry per CDR3 protein. The sample has about 920,000 distinct CDR3 sequences, roughly a third seen once; the top ten hold around 15%. The data originate from a study of T cell repertoires in cytomegalovirus infection. As for the study in general: Indicated by public TCR beta signatures were CMV infection and matching HLA type. Overall study findings and caveats: HLA-C-restricted CMV-specific TCR beta clonotypes prevailed in the ex vivo response. Carriers of CMV plus the relevant HLA were identified by cumulative public TCR beta family frequency.

The sequence derives from a human donor in good health (CMV status not recorded). Some clones in this sample may be carry-over from other donors' samples. Sample: cultured CD8+ T cells from PBMCs, taken from culture after CMV antigen stimulation. This chain links TRBV12-3 or TRBV12-4 with TRBJ1-3; no firm D call. CDR3 nucleotide sequence: TGTGCCAGCAGTTTAGCCATGTCTGGAAACACCATATATTTT. It specifies CASSLAMSGNTIYF.